The clone carrying this T cell receptor (beta chain) was counted a few times. Germline-derived CDR1 and CDR2 are SGHAT and FQDESV (reference sequence). After removal of 1 base from V and 2 bases from J, the junction contained 4 bases not matched to a gene. The CDR3 consists of 15 residues. As processed by the authors: Using reference gene primer amplification, nucleated cell counts were estimated. Measured with immunoSEQ multiplex PCR; TCRdb has only the in-frame clones, and not every one. That table supplies the V and J calls and clone size; D and trimming were determined from the DNA. Here the sample spans a few hundred thousand clones, around 86% being singletons. Participants' reported clinical history set cohort assignment. Recovered Cohort 3 donors showed two negative PCRs, clearance, or symptom resolution. This sample was taken from a study of blood T cell repertoires in COVID-19.

This clonotype was obtained from a woman between 50 and 59 years old who had recovered from COVID-19. Specimen: PBMCs or T cells enriched from blood (not recorded which). The chain has TRBV11-1 and TRBJ2-7; the match to TRBD2 covers 8 bases. The CDR3 DNA reads TGTGCCAGCAGCTTAGGGGGACTAGGAGCCTACGAGCAGTACTTC. Protein product: CASSLGGLGAYEQYF.